Presented here are 11 T cell receptor beta chains from one specimen sequenced in a study of early T cells in non-severe SARS-CoV-2 infection. One entry per CDR3 protein, called by TCRdb with MiXCR from the 5' RACE reads. The table lists roughly 50,000 distinct CDR3 sequences, roughly 5.3% of them singletons, with about 5% in the top ten. The sample was whole blood. The receptor set was obtained from an adult who was a healthcare worker with PCR-confirmed SARS-CoV-2 infection or an uninfected control (not recorded which).

This clonotype has ten or more counts. The chain has TRBV7-2 and TRBJ2-7; D is perhaps TRBD2 (7 bases). V was trimmed by 5 bases and J by 4 bases, leaving 18 bases between them. This CDR3 spans 15 amino acids. Germline values: CDR1 SGHTA, CDR2 FQGNSA. The CDR3 reads CASSTGPGGFYEQYF. The CDR3 DNA reads TGTGCCAGCAGCACAGGTCCGGGGGGCTTTTACGAGCAGTACTTC.

This clonotype has at least ten counts. This sequence joins TRBV7-8 and TRBJ2-7; D not resolved. The CDR3 has 14 residues. V was pared by 5 bases and J by 2 bases, with 13 bases between. CDR1 and CDR2 from the germline V gene are SGHVS and FQNEAQ. CDR3 coding DNA: TGTGCCAGCAGCGCGGATCGGCACACCTACGAGCAGTACTTC. Translating it yields CASSADRHTYEQYF. The full variable domain, its missing parts supplied by reference TRBV7-8 and TRBJ2-7, is GAGVSQSPRYKVAKRGQDVALRCDPISGHVSLFWYQQALGQGPEFLTYFQNEAQLDKSGLPSDRFFAERPEGSVSTLKIQRTQQEDSAVYLCASSADRHTYEQYFGPGTRLTVT.

This clonotype was seen repeatedly, ten times or more. The chain joins TRBV5-1 to TRBJ1-2, with D maybe TRBD1 (6 bases). The length of the CDR3 is 15 residues. The ends were cut back, 0 bases at V and 5 bases at J, with 14 bases in the middle. Germline-derived CDR1 and CDR2 are SGHRS and YFSETQ. CDR3 region: CASSLEAGAGYGYTF. CDR3 sequence (DNA): TGCGCCAGCAGCTTGGAAGCAGGGGCGGGGTATGGCTACACCTTC. The full variable domain, in which reference TRBV5-1 and TRBJ1-2 provide the parts outside the CDR3, is KAGVTQTPRYLIKTRGQQVTLSCSPISGHRSVSWYQQTPGQGLQFLFEYFSETQRNKGNFPGRFSGRQFSNSRSEMNVSTLELGDSALYLCASSLEAGAGYGYTFGSGTRLTVV.

There are a few counts of this clonotype. This chain uses TRBV29-1 with TRBJ2-5; D not resolved. CDR1 is SQVTM and CDR2 is ANQGSEA in the germline V gene. The CDR3 contains 11 residues. The V end was cut by 2 bases, the J end by 5 bases, with 6 bases between. Here the CDR3 DNA reads TGCAGCGTTGAACAGATGGAGACCCAGTACTTC. Translation gives CSVEQMETQYF.

This clonotype was recorded at least ten times. V gene TRBV20-1 combines with J gene TRBJ1-2, with a weak D call TRBD1 (6 bases). CDR3 length equals 12 residues. Between the trimmed V and J ends, which lost 6 bases and 3 bases, there was a span of 11 bases. Germline CDR1 DFQATT, CDR2 SNEGSKA (reference sequence). CDR3 region: CSALRGDYGYTF. In DNA, the CDR3 is TGCAGTGCGTTGAGGGGGGACTATGGCTACACCTTC.

At least ten counts were recorded for this clonotype. The chain uses TRBV7-9 and TRBJ2-3; 7 bases fit TRBD1. Unmatched junction bases numbered 8, after V lost 8 bases and J lost 0 bases. Germline values: CDR1 SEHNR, CDR2 FQNEAQ (reference sequence). The CDR3 runs to 15 residues. The CDR3 region is CASQTGTPSTDTQYF. CDR3 sequence (DNA): TGTGCCAGCCAGACAGGGACACCTAGCACAGATACGCAGTATTTT.

The chain carries TRBV10-3 and TRBJ2-7, with 8 bases identical to TRBD1. The germline gives CDR1 ENHRY, CDR2 SYGVKD. Losses at the gene ends were 10 bases for V and 3 bases for J; bases not matched to a gene: 8. The CDR3 sequence is 13 residues long. The CDR3 DNA follows: TGTGCCACCCGGGACAGGCTTAACTACGAGCAGTACTTC. It yields the protein CATRDRLNYEQYF.

The chain links TRBV20-1 to TRBJ1-5; D unresolved. The germline gives CDR1 DFQATT, CDR2 SNEGSKA (reference sequence). The CDR3 contains 13 residues. V lost 3 bases, J lost 4 bases, and 10 bases lay in between. DNA for the CDR3: TGCAGTGCTAGTCGTGGATTGAATCAGCCCCAGCATTTT. This codes for CSASRGLNQPQHF.

At least ten counts were recorded for this clonotype. The chain uses TRBV6-6 and TRBJ2-1; D unclear. V was trimmed by 2 bases and J by 9 bases, leaving 8 bases between them. Germline V gives CDR1 MNHNY, CDR2 SVGAGI (reference sequence). The CDR3 runs 12 residues. The CDR3 spells CASSYTISEQFF. Here the CDR3 DNA reads TGTGCCAGCAGTTACACAATTAGTGAGCAGTTCTTC.

This clonotype was seen many times. The rearrangement joins TRBV6-6 to TRBJ1-2, with TRBD1 as a possible D gene (6 bases). This CDR3 is built from 18 residues. Germline lookup yields CDR1 MNHNY and CDR2 SVGAGI (reference sequence). Trimming cost V 5 bases and J 3 bases, with 25 bases left between them. CDR3 region: CASSTAGGFSGVDYGYTF. The CDR3 nucleotides are TGTGCCAGCAGTACCGCGGGGGGCTTCTCCGGTGTTGACTATGGCTACACCTTC.

CDR3 amino acids: CASSPQGKGNQPQHF. Written as DNA, the CDR3 is TGTGCCAGCAGCCCACAGGGCAAGGGCAATCAGCCCCAGCATTTT. The V gene is TRBV5-6, the J gene TRBJ1-5, with a tentative D call TRBD1 (6 bases). Trimming cost V 4 bases and J 2 bases, with 13 bases left between them. In germline, CDR1 is SGHDT, CDR2 YYEEEE. The CDR3 loop spans 15 amino acids. Full variable domain (rest looked up from reference TRBV5-6 and TRBJ1-5): DAGVTQSPTHLIKTRGQQVTLRCSPKSGHDTVSWYQQALGQGPQFIFQYYEEEERQRGNFPDRFSGHQFPNYSSELNVNALLLGDSALYLCASSPQGKGNQPQHFGDGTRLSIL.